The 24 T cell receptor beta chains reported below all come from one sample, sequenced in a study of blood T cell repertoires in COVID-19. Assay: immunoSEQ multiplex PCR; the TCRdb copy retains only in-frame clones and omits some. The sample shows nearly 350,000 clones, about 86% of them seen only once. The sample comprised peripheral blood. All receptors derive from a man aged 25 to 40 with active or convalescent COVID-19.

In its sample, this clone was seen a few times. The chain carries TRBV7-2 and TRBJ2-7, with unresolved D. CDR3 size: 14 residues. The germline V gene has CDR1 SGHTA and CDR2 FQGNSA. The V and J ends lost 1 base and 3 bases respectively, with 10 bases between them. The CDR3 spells CASSLGSDIYEQYF. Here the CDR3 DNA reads TGTGCCAGCAGCTTAGGGTCAGATATCTACGAGCAGTACTTC.

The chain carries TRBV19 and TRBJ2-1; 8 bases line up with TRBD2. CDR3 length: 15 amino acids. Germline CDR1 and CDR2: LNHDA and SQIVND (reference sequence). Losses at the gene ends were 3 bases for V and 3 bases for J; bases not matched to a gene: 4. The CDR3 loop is CASSMEREIYNEQFF. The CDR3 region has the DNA TGTGCCAGTAGTATGGAGCGGGAGATCTACAATGAGCAGTTCTTC.

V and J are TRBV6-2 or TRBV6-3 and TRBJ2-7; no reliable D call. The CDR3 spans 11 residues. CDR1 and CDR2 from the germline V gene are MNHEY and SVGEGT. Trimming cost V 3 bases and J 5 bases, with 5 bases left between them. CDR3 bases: TGTGCCAGCAGTTATGGCCACGAGCAGTACTTC. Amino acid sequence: CASSYGHEQYF.

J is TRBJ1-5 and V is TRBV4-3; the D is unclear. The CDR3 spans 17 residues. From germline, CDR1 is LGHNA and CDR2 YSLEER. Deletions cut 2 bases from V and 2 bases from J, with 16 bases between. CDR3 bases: TGCGCCAGCAGCCAATCCCGATATGAGGGTGGCAATCAGCCCCAGCATTTT. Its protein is CASSQSRYEGGNQPQHF.

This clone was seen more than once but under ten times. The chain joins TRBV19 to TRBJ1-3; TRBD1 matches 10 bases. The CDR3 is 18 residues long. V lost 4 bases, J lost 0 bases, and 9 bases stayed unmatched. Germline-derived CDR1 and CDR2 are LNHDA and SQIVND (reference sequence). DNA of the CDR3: TGTGCCAGTAGTAAGTGGACAGGGGGTTCGTTCTCTGGAAACACCATATATTTT. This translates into CASSKWTGGSFSGNTIYF. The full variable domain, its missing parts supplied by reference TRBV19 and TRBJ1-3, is DGGITQSPKYLFRKEGQNVTLSCEQNLNHDAMYWYRQDPGQGLRLIYYSQIVNDFQKGDIAEGYSVSREKKESFPLTVTSAQKNPTAFYLCASSKWTGGSFSGNTIYFGEGSWLTVV.

The CDR3 spells CASSPGGVDTQYF. The CDR3 region has the DNA TGTGCCAGCAGCCCGGGGGGGGTGGATACGCAGTATTTT. This chain uses TRBV6-2 or TRBV6-3 with TRBJ2-3, with TRBD2 identical over 8 bases. After removal of 6 bases from V and 6 bases from J, the junction contained 5 bases not matched to a gene. The CDR3 length is 13 residues. Per the germline V gene, CDR1 is MNHEY and CDR2 is SVGEGT.

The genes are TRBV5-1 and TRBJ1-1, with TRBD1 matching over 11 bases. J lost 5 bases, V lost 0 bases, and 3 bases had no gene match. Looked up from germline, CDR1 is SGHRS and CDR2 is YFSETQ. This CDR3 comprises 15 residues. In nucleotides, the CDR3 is TGCGCCAGCAGCTTGGGGGACAGGGGGAGTACTGAAGCTTTCTTT. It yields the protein CASSLGDRGSTEAFF.

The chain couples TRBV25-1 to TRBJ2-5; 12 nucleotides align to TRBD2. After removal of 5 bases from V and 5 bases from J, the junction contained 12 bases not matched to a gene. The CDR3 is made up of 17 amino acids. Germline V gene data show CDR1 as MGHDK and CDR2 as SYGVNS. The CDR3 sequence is CASSRLAGDPRVETQYF. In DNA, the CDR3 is TGTGCCAGCAGTAGACTAGCGGGGGACCCCAGGGTGGAGACCCAGTACTTC. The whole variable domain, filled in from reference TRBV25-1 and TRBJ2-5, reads EADIYQTPRYLVIGTGKKITLECSQTMGHDKMYWYQQDPGMELHLIHYSYGVNSTEKGDLSSESTVSRIRTEHFPLTLESARPSHTSQYLCASSRLAGDPRVETQYFGPGTRLLVL.

The CDR3 sequence is CASSHGTGGNQPQHF. CDR3 nucleotide sequence: TGTGCCAGCAGCCACGGGACAGGGGGCAATCAGCCCCAGCATTTT. The gene calls are TRBV6-2 or TRBV6-3 and TRBJ1-5; 10 bases align to TRBD1. The CDR3 is 15 amino acids. In germline, CDR1 is MNHEY, CDR2 SVGEGT. V gave up 6 bases and J gave up 2 bases; unmatched junction bases: 4.

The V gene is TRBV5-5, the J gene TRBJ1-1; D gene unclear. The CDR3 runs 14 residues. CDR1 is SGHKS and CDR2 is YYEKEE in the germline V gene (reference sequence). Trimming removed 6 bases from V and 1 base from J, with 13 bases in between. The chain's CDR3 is CASTQRGGNTEAFF. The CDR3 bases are TGTGCCAGCACTCAACGGGGAGGGAACACTGAAGCTTTCTTT.

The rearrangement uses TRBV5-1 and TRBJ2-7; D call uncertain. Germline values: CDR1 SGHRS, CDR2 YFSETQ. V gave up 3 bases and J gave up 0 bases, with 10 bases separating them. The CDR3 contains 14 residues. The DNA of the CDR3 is TGCGCCAGCAGCTCGGGTCCTAGCTCCTACGAGCAGTACTTC. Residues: CASSSGPSSYEQYF.

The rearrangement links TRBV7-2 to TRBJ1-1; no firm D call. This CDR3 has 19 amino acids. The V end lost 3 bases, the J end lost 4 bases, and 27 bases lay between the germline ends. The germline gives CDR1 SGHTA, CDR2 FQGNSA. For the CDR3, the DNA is TGTGCCAGCAGCTTTCATTCTCTAGTAGCGGGTGCGGGAAGCACTGAAGCTTTCTTT. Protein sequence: CASSFHSLVAGAGSTEAFF. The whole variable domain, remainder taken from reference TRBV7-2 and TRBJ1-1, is GAGVSQSPSNKVTEKGKDVELRCDPISGHTALYWYRQSLGQGLEFLIYFQGNSAPDKSGLPSDRFSAERTGGSVSTLTIQRTQQEDSAVYLCASSFHSLVAGAGSTEAFFGQGTRLTVV.

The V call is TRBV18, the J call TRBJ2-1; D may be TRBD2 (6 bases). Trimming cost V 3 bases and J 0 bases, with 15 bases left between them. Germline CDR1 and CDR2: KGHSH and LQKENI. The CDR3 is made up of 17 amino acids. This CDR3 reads CASSPRDLMSSYNEQFF. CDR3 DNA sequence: TGTGCCAGCTCACCCCGGGACTTGATGAGCTCCTACAATGAGCAGTTCTTC. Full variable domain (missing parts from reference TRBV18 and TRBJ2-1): NAGVMQNPRHLVRRRGQEARLRCSPMKGHSHVYWYRQLPEEGLKFMVYLQKENIIDESGMPKERFSAEFPKEGPSILRIQQVVRGDSAAYFCASSPRDLMSSYNEQFFGPGTRLTVL.

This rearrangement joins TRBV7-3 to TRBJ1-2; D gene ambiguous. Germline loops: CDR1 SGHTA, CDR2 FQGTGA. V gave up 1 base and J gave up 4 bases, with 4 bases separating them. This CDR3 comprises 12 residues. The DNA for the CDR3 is TGTGCCAGCAGCTTAAACGGCTATGGCTACACCTTC. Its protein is CASSLNGYGYTF.

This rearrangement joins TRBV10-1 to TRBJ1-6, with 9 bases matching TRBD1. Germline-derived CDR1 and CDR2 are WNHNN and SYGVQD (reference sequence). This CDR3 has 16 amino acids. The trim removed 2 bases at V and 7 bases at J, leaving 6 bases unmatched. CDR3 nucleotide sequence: TGCGCCAGCAGTGAGAACAGGGGGCTGGGGAATTCACCCCTCCACTTT. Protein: CASSENRGLGNSPLHF.

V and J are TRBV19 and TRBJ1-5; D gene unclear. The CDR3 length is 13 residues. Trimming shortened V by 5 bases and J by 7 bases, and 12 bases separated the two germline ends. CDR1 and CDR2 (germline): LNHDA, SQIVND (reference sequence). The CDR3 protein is CASSPTLEQPQHF. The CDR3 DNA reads TGTGCCAGTAGTCCCACTCTTGAACAGCCCCAGCATTTT.

The CDR3 bases are TGCGCCAGCAGCTTGGGGGCCACAGGTGACTATGGCTACACCTTC. It codes for CASSLGATGDYGYTF. The chain recombines TRBV5-1 with TRBJ1-2, with D perhaps TRBD1 (5 bases). The CDR3 consists of 15 residues. The germline V gene encodes CDR1 SGHRS and CDR2 YFSETQ. Trimming shortened V by 0 bases and J by 3 bases, and 12 bases separated the two germline ends.

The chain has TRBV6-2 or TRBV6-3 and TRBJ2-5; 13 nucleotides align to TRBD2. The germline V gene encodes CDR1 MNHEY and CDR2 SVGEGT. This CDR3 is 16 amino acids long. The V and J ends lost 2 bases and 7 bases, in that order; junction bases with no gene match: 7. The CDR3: CASSYLTSGGSGTQYF. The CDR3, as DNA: TGTGCCAGCAGTTACCTGACTAGCGGGGGGTCAGGGACCCAGTACTTC.

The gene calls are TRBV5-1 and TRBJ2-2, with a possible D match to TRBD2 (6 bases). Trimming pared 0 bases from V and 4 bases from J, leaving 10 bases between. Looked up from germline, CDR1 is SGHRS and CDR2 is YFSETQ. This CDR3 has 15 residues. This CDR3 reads CASSLGHGGTGELFF. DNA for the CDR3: TGCGCCAGCAGCTTGGGACACGGGGGCACCGGGGAGCTGTTTTTT.

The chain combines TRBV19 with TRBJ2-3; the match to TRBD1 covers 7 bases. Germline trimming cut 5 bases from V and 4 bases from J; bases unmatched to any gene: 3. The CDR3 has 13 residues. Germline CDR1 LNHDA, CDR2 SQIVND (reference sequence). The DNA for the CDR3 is TGTGCCAGTAGTCTAACAGGGGCAGATACGCAGTATTTT. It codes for CASSLTGADTQYF.

The CDR3 region has the DNA TGTGCCAGACAATCCGGGGGGGCGAAAAATGAGCAGTTCTTC. Translation: CARQSGGAKNEQFF. The V gene is TRBV2, the J gene TRBJ2-1, with TRBD2 matching over 8 bases. The V segment lost 9 bases and the J segment 7 bases; nucleotides outside the gene matches: 11. CDR1 is SNHLY, CDR2 FYNNEI, per germline. This CDR3 region has 14 residues.

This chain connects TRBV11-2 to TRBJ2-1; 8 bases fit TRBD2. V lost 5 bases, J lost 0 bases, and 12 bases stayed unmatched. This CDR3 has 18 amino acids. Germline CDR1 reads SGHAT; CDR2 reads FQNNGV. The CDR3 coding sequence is TGTGCCAGCAGCATCCCGGGACTAGTCCTGAGCTCCTACAATGAGCAGTTCTTC. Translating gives CASSIPGLVLSSYNEQFF.

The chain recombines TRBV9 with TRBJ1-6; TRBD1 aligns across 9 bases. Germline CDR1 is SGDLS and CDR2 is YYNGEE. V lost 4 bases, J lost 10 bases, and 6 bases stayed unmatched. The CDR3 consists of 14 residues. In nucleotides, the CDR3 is TGTGCCAGCAGCATGGACAGGGGAAACTCACCCCTCCACTTT. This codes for CASSMDRGNSPLHF.

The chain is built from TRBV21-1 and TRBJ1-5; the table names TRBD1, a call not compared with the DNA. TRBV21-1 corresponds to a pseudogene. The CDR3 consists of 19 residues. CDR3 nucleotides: TGTGCCAGCAACCCCTCCGGGGACAGGGGTAAATCCGGCAATCAGCCCCAGCATTTT. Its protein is CASNPSGDRGKSGNQPQHF.